This TCR beta chain was documented in a study of cytomegalovirus exposure and HLA in healthy donors. Study-wide results and caveats: In an earlier analysis, in approximately 570 donors, most V segments appeared productive either ~87% or ~30% of the time. The authors judged a highly shared variant cluster likely a sequencing artifact.

Though probably carrying unrecorded immune exposures, donors were nominally healthy at sampling. The length of the CDR3 is 16 residues. Per germline, CDR1 SEHNR and CDR2 FQNEAQ (reference sequence). Trimming cost V 5 bases and J 5 bases; bases outside gene matches: 7. The PCR contained 60 Vbeta and 13 Jbeta primers. The repertoire was sequenced with immunoSEQ multiplex PCR; TCRdb's copy has only in-frame clones and lacks some. Among around 110,000 clones listed, about 76% were seen once. Worth noting for this clone: As yet, its antigen is unknown.

Sequencing input: PBMCs. The chain links TRBV7-9 to TRBJ2-3, with 13 bases identical to TRBD2. This receptor was obtained from a woman aged 45-65 years in good health and CMV-seropositive. CDR3 region: CASSLRTSGGRDTQYF. In DNA form, the CDR3 reads TGTGCCAGCAGCCTTAGGACTAGCGGGGGCCGAGATACGCAGTATTTT.